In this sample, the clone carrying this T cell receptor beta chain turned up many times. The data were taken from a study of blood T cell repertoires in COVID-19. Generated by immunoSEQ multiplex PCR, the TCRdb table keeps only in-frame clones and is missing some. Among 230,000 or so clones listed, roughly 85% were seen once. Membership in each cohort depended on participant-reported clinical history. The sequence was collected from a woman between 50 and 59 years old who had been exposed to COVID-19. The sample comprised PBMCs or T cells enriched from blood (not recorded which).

The CDR3 region is CASSQTGPGQPQHF. CDR3 nucleotide sequence: TGTGCCAGCAGCCAGACAGGACCGGGACAGCCCCAGCATTTT. This chain uses TRBV2 with TRBJ1-5; tentatively, D is TRBD1 (6 bases). V dropped 6 bases and J dropped 7 bases, with 16 bases sitting between them. Per the germline V gene, CDR1 is SNHLY and CDR2 is FYNNEI. The CDR3 sequence is 14 residues long.